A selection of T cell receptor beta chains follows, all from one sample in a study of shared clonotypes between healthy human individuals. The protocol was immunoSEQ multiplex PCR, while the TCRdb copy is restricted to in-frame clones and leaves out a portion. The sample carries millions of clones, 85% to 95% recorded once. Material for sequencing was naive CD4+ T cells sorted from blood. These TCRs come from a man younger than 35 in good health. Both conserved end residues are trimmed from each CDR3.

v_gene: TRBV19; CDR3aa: ASRRQGGEQY
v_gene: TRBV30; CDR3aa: AWGDGRGEQY
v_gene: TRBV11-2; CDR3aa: ASSLGGSGSSKETQY
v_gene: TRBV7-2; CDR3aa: ASSPRIGHYNSPLH
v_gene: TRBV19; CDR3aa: ASKPGTSGDSYEQY
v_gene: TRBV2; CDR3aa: AEGSGNTIY
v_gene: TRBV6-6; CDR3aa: ASSYPPRGDQPQH
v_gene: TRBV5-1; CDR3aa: ASSLFPTGTGTFYEQY
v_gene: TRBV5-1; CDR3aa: ASKAGGQDNSPLH
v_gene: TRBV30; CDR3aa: ARGAENYEQY
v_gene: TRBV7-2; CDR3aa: ASSLATAWTNTEAF
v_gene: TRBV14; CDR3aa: ASSQGRNQPQH
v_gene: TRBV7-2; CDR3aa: ASSLASGGAWETQY
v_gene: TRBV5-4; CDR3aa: ASSSFQSGQY
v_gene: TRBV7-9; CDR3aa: ASSLRQLLNTGELF
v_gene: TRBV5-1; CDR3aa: ASSLTGQAREQY
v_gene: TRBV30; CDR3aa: AWSSGGNGNTIY
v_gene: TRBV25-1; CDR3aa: ASSTDRIRTEAF
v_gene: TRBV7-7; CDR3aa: ASSPTEQGRNEQF
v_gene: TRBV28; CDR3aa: ASISGGHSYEQY
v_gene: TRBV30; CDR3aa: AWSTGSTYNEQF
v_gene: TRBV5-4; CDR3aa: ASSLSGTGGWTEAF
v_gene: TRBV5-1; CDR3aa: ASSLTPGEQY
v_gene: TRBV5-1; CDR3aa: ASTGLAGGSFYNEQF
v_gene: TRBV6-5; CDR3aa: ASSYSNPGVGNTIY
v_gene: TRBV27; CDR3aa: ASRTGNNSPLH